This is a list of T cell receptor beta chains from one sample in a study of T cell responses to AZD1222 COVID-19 vaccine. Data came from immunoSEQ multiplex PCR; TCRdb stores just in-frame clones and leaves some out. Among some 90,000 clones listed, roughly 88% were seen once. Sequencing was performed on peripheral blood, taken on day 0 of AZD1222 vaccination. Every receptor here comes from an adult in good health. The CDR3 runs from the conserved cysteine through the conserved F or W. Each record gives: clone size, V gene, J gene, D gene, CDR3 DNA, CDR3 protein. A D gene is named only where the DNA matches it firmly. The size entry is marked missing in some rows and otherwise reads once, few, many or a size class.

>-|TRBV19|TRBJ2-7|-
TGTGCCAGTACCCGGACAGAAGTCCCCTACGAGCAGTACTTC
CASTRTEVPYEQYF
>-|TRBV9|TRBJ2-5|-
TGTGCCAGCAGCGAGAGGGGTTGGAGGGAAGAGACCCAGTACTTC
CASSERGWREETQYF
>once|TRBV4-1|TRBJ1-2|TRBD1
TGCGCCAGCAGCCAGCCGGGACAGGGTATTTTCTACACCTTC
CASSQPGQGIFYTF
>-|TRBV4-2|TRBJ1-6|-
TGTGCCAGCAGCCAAGACCTAGGGACTCCAACCCTCCACTTT
CASSQDLGTPTLHF
>-|TRBV15|TRBJ1-2|-
TGTGCCACCAGCAGAGATCGGGCAGGTTTTGATGGCTACACCTTC
CATSRDRAGFDGYTF
>once|TRBV23-1|TRBJ2-7|TRBD1
TGCGCCAGCATCACCGGGACAGGGTCCTACGAGCAGTACTTC
CASITGTGSYEQYF
>-|TRBV21-1|TRBJ1-2|-
TGTGCCAGCAGCAAGCTGTGGAAAAAATCTAACTATGGCTACACCTTC
CASSKLWKKSNYGYTF
>-|TRBV3-1/TRBV3-2|TRBJ1-6|-
TGTGCCAGCAGCCAAGAGAGGGGCAGGGAAATTAATTCACCCCTCCACTTT
CASSQERGREINSPLHF
>-|TRBV3-1/TRBV3-2|TRBJ2-7|-
TGTGCCAGCAGCCAAGGAACCTCTCGCGAGCAGTACTTC
CASSQGTSREQYF
>few|TRBV6-5|TRBJ2-7|-
TGTGCCAGCGCGGGCCACCCCTACGAGCAGTACTTC
CASAGHPYEQYF
>few|TRBV23-1|TRBJ2-7|TRBD1
TGCGCCAGCAGGCCCAAATCCGACAGGGCCTCCTACGAGCAGTACTTC
CASRPKSDRASYEQYF
>-|TRBV4-3|TRBJ2-1|TRBD2
TGCGCCAGCAGCCAAGATCTCCCTAGCGGGGGGCGGAATGAGCAGTTCTTC
CASSQDLPSGGRNEQFF
>-|TRBV4-3|TRBJ1-1|TRBD1
TGCGCCAGCAGCCACCGACAGGGGGAAGCTTTCTTT
CASSHRQGEAFF
>-|TRBV6-5|TRBJ2-2|-
TGTGCCAGCAGTTACGTGATAGCCGGTACCGGGGAGCTGTTTTTT
CASSYVIAGTGELFF
>-|TRBV29-1|TRBJ1-1|-
TGCAGCGTTGAAGGGGGTGACCACACTGAAGCTTTCTTT
CSVEGGDHTEAFF
>-|TRBV5-1|TRBJ2-4|-
TGCGCCAGCAGCTTGGCCGGGGCTTTCGGAAACATTCAGTACTTC
CASSLAGAFGNIQYF
>-|TRBV6-2/TRBV6-3|TRBJ1-5|-
TGTGCCAGCAGTTACTCCGGCGGCCTCAATCAGCCCCAGCATTTT
CASSYSGGLNQPQHF
>-|TRBV2|TRBJ1-2|TRBD1
TGTGCCAGCAGCAAGACAGGGGGCCTGGACTATGGCTACACCTTC
CASSKTGGLDYGYTF
>-|TRBV11-3|TRBJ2-3|-
TGTGCCAGCAGCGCGAGAGGGACCGGTAGATCTGGCACAGATACGCAGTATTTT
CASSARGTGRSGTDTQYF
>-|TRBV7-8|TRBJ1-2|TRBD1
TGTGCCAGCAGCTTAGGACAGGGTCTCGGCTACACCTTC
CASSLGQGLGYTF
>-|TRBV25-1|TRBJ2-2|TRBD1
TGTGCCAGCAGTGAACTAGACGGGACAGGAGGGACCGGGGAGCTGTTTTTT
CASSELDGTGGTGELFF
>-|TRBV5-6|TRBJ1-1|-
TGTGCCAGCAGCTCCAAGGGTTCTAGCACTGAAGCTTTCTTT
CASSSKGSSTEAFF
>-|TRBV7-8|TRBJ2-2|-
TGTGCCAGCAGCCTCATTCTGGGGGCAGGGGTTTTGGGCACCGGGGAGCTGTTTTTT
CASSLILGAGVLGTGELFF
>-|TRBV7-3|TRBJ1-2|TRBD1
TGTGCCAGCAGCTTAAATGCAGGGGGCGACTATGGCTACACCTTC
CASSLNAGGDYGYTF
>-|TRBV3-1/TRBV3-2|TRBJ1-1|-
TGTGCCAGCAGCCGCAGGGACATTTGGAACACTGAAGCTTTCTTT
CASSRRDIWNTEAFF
>-|TRBV19|TRBJ2-7|-
TGTGCCAGTAGTCCCCGGGCAGGGATGACCTACGAGCAGTACTTC
CASSPRAGMTYEQYF
>-|TRBV2|TRBJ1-6|TRBD1
TGTGCCAGCAGGGCCGACAGGGCAGAAAATTCACCCCTCCACTTT
CASRADRAENSPLHF
>-|TRBV12-3/TRBV12-4|TRBJ2-7|-
TGTGCCAGCACCTTGGACAGTCGAGACGAGCAGTACTTC
CASTLDSRDEQYF
>-|TRBV6-1|TRBJ2-1|TRBD1
TGTGCCAGCAGTGAAAGGTTAGGGCAGGGGGCCGGTGAGCAGTTCTTC
CASSERLGQGAGEQFF
>-|TRBV27|TRBJ2-7|-
TGTGCCAGCAGTTTGGTAGGGATCCCTTACGAGCAGTACTTC
CASSLVGIPYEQYF
>-|TRBV7-8|TRBJ2-2|-
TGTGCCAGCAGCGTACAGGGTAAAGAGCTGTTTTTT
CASSVQGKELFF
>once|TRBV12-1|TRBJ2-1|-
TGTGCCAGCAGCCTTTACTTCAATGTAAATGAGCAGTTCTTC
CASSLYFNVNEQFF
>once|TRBV25-1|TRBJ2-6|TRBD1
TGTGCCAGCAGTGCGGGACAGGGGGCTACTGGGGCCAACGTCCTGACTTTC
CASSAGQGATGANVLTF
>once|TRBV11-2|TRBJ1-1|-
TGTGCCAGCAGCTTATCGGGAAACACTGAAGCTTTCTTT
CASSLSGNTEAFF
>few|TRBV5-1|TRBJ1-3|-
TGCGCCAGCAGCACCGGGACCCAACTCTCTGGAAACACCATATATTTT
CASSTGTQLSGNTIYF
>-|TRBV23-1|TRBJ1-6|-
TGCGCCAGCAGTCAATCGTCCCGAGGTAATTCACCCCTCCACTTT
CASSQSSRGNSPLHF
>-|TRBV27|TRBJ1-2|TRBD1
TGTGCCAGCAGTCCGGACAGGGGTTACTATGGCTACACCTTC
CASSPDRGYYGYTF
>-|TRBV5-6|TRBJ2-7|TRBD1
TGTGCCAGCAGTAAACAGGGGGGCGGCTACGAGCAGTACTTC
CASSKQGGGYEQYF
>once|TRBV3-1/TRBV3-2|TRBJ1-2|-
TGTGCCAGCAGCCAAGCATCGAACGACTACAGGGGCTACACCTTC
CASSQASNDYRGYTF
>-|TRBV30|TRBJ2-4|-
TGTGCCTGGAGTACCTACGGGGGAAACATTCAGTACTTC
CAWSTYGGNIQYF
>-|TRBV6-2/TRBV6-3|TRBJ1-5|-
TGTGCCAGCAGTCGGGCGTCAGGGGTAAGGAATCAGCCCCAGCATTTT
CASSRASGVRNQPQHF
>-|TRBV6-5|TRBJ1-2|-
TGTGCCAGCAGTTACGAGTCCGGACAGTTCGGCTACACCTTC
CASSYESGQFGYTF
>-|TRBV5-1|TRBJ1-1|-
TGCGCCAGCAGCTTGGTTGGCAGCCCGAACACTGAAGCTTTCTTT
CASSLVGSPNTEAFF
>-|TRBV6-6|TRBJ1-1|-
TGTGCCAGCAGGTCCGGGACGGTGAACACTGAAGCTTTCTTT
CASRSGTVNTEAFF
>-|TRBV12-3/TRBV12-4|TRBJ1-1|-
TGTGCCAGCAGTCTTACAGGGCTCACTGAAGCTTTCTTT
CASSLTGLTEAFF
>-|TRBV28|TRBJ1-2|-
TGTGCCAGCAGAGGAATCTCGAACTATGGCTACACCTTC
CASRGISNYGYTF
>-|TRBV9|TRBJ2-7|-
TGTGCCAGCAGCGTAGTTGCGACGGGGGCCCCCTACGAGCAGTACTTC
CASSVVATGAPYEQYF
>-|TRBV28|TRBJ1-2|-
TGTGCCAGCAGACAGGGCCATGGCTACACCTTC
CASRQGHGYTF
>-|TRBV9|TRBJ1-6|TRBD1
TGTGCCAGCAGCGTAGTGGACAGGGACTCACCCCTCCACTTT
CASSVVDRDSPLHF
>-|TRBV6-1|TRBJ2-7|-
TGTGCCAGCTGTCCGGGACTCATCTACGAGCAGTACTTC
CASCPGLIYEQYF
>-|TRBV12-5|TRBJ1-3|TRBD1
TGTGCTAGTGGGTTGACAGGGGGAAACACCATATATTTT
CASGLTGGNTIYF
>-|TRBV6-2/TRBV6-3|TRBJ1-5|-
TGTGCCAGCAGTTACTCGACAGGTTATCAGCCCCAGCATTTT
CASSYSTGYQPQHF
>once|TRBV5-8|TRBJ2-2|-
TGTGCCAGCAGCGGGCGCGGAACCGGGGAGCTGTTTTTT
CASSGRGTGELFF
>-|TRBV7-9|TRBJ2-6|-
TGTGCCAGTAAAGGCGCCTCTGGGGCCAACGTCCTGACTTTC
CASKGASGANVLTF